A selection of T cell receptor beta chains follows, all from one sample in a study of identical twins. Each CDR3 protein is one row after TCRdb ran MiXCR on the 5' RACE reads. The table lists about 220,000 distinct CDR3 sequences, 7.5% of them singletons. These same records also appear under a second study, on yellow fever vaccine responses in identical twins.

Sequencing input: memory (CD45RO+) T cells sorted from blood. Receptors were obtained from a woman aged 18-29 years in good health. The CDR3 runs from the conserved cysteine through the conserved F or W. The D gene is left open where the match is weak. Clone size is given for some rows only: seen once, a few or many times, or a class if the clone is expanded.

TRBJ1-1	TRBD1	TRBV12-3/TRBV12-4	many	CASRSGTGGTEAFF	TGTGCCAGCAGGTCAGGGACAGGGGGCACTGAAGCTTTCTTT
TRBJ1-5	.	TRBV5-1	.	CASSLGIGRPQHF	TGCGCCAGCAGCTTGGGCATCGGGCGGCCCCAGCATTTT
TRBJ2-2	.	TRBV6-1	.	CACRDTYTGELFF	TGTGCATGCCGGGACACATACACCGGGGAGCTGTTTTTT
TRBJ2-5	.	TRBV6-5	few	CASSYSGGSQETQYF	TGTGCCAGCAGTTACTCAGGGGGGAGCCAAGAGACCCAGTACTTC
TRBJ2-5	TRBD1	TRBV20-1	.	CSAQGAAHRGTQYF	TGCAGTGCCCAGGGGGCGGCGCACCGGGGGACCCAGTACTTC
TRBJ2-7	TRBD1	TRBV5-1	.	CASSLEGDRGQEQYF	TGCGCCAGCAGCTTGGAGGGGGACAGGGGGCAGGAGCAGTACTTC
TRBJ2-1	TRBD2	TRBV19	few	CASSKVDSGSVEQFF	TGTGCCAGTAGTAAGGTCGATAGCGGGAGTGTTGAGCAGTTCTTC
TRBJ1-2	.	TRBV20-1	few	CSASPNSEDYGYTF	TGCAGTGCTAGTCCCAATAGCGAAGACTATGGCTACACCTTC
TRBJ2-3	TRBD1	TRBV6-1	few	CASSERTGTGTQYF	TGTGCCAGCAGTGAAAGGACCGGGACAGGTACGCAGTATTTT
TRBJ2-5	.	TRBV20-1	few	CSAESGKETQYF	TGCAGTGCCGAGAGTGGGAAAGAGACCCAGTACTTC
TRBJ2-2	TRBD2	TRBV3-1	.	CASSRGLAGGPGTGELFF	TGTGCCAGCAGCCGTGGACTAGCGGGGGGGCCAGGCACCGGGGAGCTGTTTTTT
TRBJ2-3	TRBD2	TRBV4-2	many	CASSQGLATTDTQYF	TGTGCCAGCAGCCAGGGACTAGCGACGACAGATACGCAGTATTTT
TRBJ1-1	.	TRBV7-9	.	CASSEDSRKKF	TGTGCCAGCAGCGAGGACAGCCGAAAGAAATTT
TRBJ2-1	.	TRBV5-1	.	CASNSLFVDEQFF	TGCGCCAGCAACTCCCTCTTTGTGGATGAGCAGTTCTTC
TRBJ2-5	.	TRBV4-3	.	CASSQDGGRPETQYF	TGCGCCAGCAGCCAAGATGGGGGAAGGCCAGAGACCCAGTACTTC
TRBJ2-3	.	TRBV28	many	CASGGPGTDTQYF	TGTGCCAGCGGGGGGCCTGGCACAGATACGCAGTATTTT